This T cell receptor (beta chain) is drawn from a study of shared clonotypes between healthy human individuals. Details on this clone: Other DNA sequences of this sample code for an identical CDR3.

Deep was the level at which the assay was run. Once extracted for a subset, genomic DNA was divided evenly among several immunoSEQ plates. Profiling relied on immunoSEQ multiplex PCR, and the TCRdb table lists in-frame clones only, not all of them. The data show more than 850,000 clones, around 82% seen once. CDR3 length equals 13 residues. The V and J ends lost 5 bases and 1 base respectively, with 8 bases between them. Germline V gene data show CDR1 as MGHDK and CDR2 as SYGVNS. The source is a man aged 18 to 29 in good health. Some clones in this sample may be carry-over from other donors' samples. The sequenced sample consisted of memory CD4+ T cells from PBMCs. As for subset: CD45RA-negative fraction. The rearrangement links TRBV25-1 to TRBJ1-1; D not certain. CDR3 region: CASSKTANTEAFF. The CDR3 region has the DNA TGTGCCAGCAGTAAAACAGCGAACACTGAAGCTTTCTTT.